This T cell receptor beta chain appears in the sequencing data of a study of blood T cell repertoires in COVID-19. Study as a whole: Researchers got acute and convalescent COVID-19 samples from the United States, Italy and Spain. The analysed material was cDNA or gDNA that came from T cells, B-cell-depleted T cells, or PBMCs.

Under the authors' procedure: Reference gene primer amplification gave nucleated cell count estimates. The method was immunoSEQ multiplex PCR; TCRdb's version includes in-frame clones alone and lacks a portion of them. D and trimming were read from the DNA, whereas the V and J calls and clone size are those reported in that table. This table has tens of thousands of clones, about nine tenths appearing once. Germline CDR1 SGHVS, CDR2 FNYEAQ. The ends were cut back, 0 bases at V and 4 bases at J, with 4 bases in the middle. The CDR3 has 13 amino acids. The chain couples TRBV7-6 to TRBJ1-5; no definite D call. What was sequenced was peripheral blood. The TCR was taken from a man in his sixties or seventies with active or convalescent COVID-19. The CDR3 reads CASSLALNQPQHF. Here the CDR3 DNA reads TGTGCCAGCAGCTTAGCGTTAAATCAGCCCCAGCATTTT.